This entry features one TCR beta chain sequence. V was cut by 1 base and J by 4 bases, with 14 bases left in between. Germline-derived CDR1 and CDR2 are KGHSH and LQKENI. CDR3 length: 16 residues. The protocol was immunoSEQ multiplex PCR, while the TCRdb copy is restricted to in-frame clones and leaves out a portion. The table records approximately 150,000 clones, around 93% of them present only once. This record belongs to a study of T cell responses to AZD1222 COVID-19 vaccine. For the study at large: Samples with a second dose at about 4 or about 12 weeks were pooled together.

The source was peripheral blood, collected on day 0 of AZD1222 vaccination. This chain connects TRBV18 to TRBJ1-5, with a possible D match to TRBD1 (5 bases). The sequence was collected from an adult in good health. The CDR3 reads CASSPRGSPENQPQHF. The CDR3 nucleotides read TGTGCCAGCTCACCACGGGGCTCTCCGGAGAATCAGCCCCAGCATTTT.